The entry below describes one T cell receptor beta chain. This clone came up once. The antigen this receptor binds is unknown. The record has no base qualities; no much larger clone is one base away. The data were obtained in a study of immune cell composition in non-small cell lung cancer listed by TCRdb under 2017. For the wider study: Histologic subtype, mainly lung adenocarcinoma or squamous cell carcinoma, was assigned on the basis of H&E together with p63, CK5, Napsin A and TTF-1 immunohistochemistry. Adaptive Biotechnologies TCR-beta sequencing was carried out on 32 to 40 paired NSCLC tumour and non-adjacent lung specimens, as well as on 26 tumour-only specimens. For supplementary cohort #1, made up of approximately 11 lung adenocarcinoma cases, paired tumour/lung TCR-beta sequencing was done and TIL populations were generated so that tumour reactivity could be assessed. Several tumour specimens with TCR-beta data were rare histological subtypes and were excluded from the subtype comparisons. On the study overall, not on this receptor specifically: No significant correlation was found between smoking pack-years and tumour TCR-beta clonality. Across fewer than 13 adenocarcinoma cases, the maximal tumour-associated clone frequency showed a strong correlation with TIL tumour reactivity, but overall clonality showed no such correlation. The reactivity cohort included only approximately 11 cases, and whether tumour-reactive clones share sequences with the dominant in vivo tumour-associated clones was not shown. Nearly half of NSCLC cases had tumour-associated clones >0.5%, with 75% to 80% of squamous carcinomas showing such clones compared with more than 25% of adenocarcinomas. Top 10 clone scores and productive clonality were significantly higher in lung squamous cell carcinoma than in lung adenocarcinoma tumours.

Genomic DNA was isolated with the QIAamp DNA kit from frozen aliquots of single-cell suspensions that had not been sorted. The tumour samples consisted of surgically resected non-small cell lung cancer tissue. Tissues arrived within 2 hours of resection and were immediately processed into single-cell suspensions. Tissue was mechanically dissociated and enzymatically digested with DNase I, collagenase I and hyaluronidase for roughly 30 minutes at 37 °C, then filtered and RBC-lysed. A two-step multiplex PCR amplified TCR-beta CDR3 regions from genomic DNA, and the second step of the PCR added Illumina-compatible adaptors. TCR-beta immunosequencing was performed on an Illumina platform as a commercial immunoSEQ service. Processing in the source paper ran as follows. Two measures summarised the repertoires: productive clonality, and Top 10 Clones, meaning the percentage of T-cell templates coming from the ten most frequent sequences. Values for productive clonality spanned 0 to 1, where a value of 1 indicated a monoclonal population. Using log10 scatter plots, tumour-associated clones were identified as sequences that made up at least 0.1% of tumour T-cell templates yet were absent from the matched non-adjacent lung. Two-group comparisons used Student's t-tests, stages used ANOVA, and relationships used linear regression, analysed in GraphPad Prism7 and R. TCRdb mirrors the immuneACCESS table, restricted to in-frame sequences. Some clones are absent from its copies; in checked studies, under half trace to an unresolved V gene, and the reason for the others is unknown. That table furnishes V, J and clone size, whereas the DNA furnished D and trimming. For this sample there are more than 2,500 clones; around three quarters appear just once. Clones ranked in the top ten supply around 4.7% of the sample.

The CDR3 starts with the cysteine, ends with the phenylalanine, and has 13 residues. The sequence is cut down to CDR3 DNA, 39 bases in frame from base 1. CDR1 and CDR2 are read off the germline V gene (reference sequence) as LNHNV and YYDKDF. Trimming removed 4 bases from V and 2 bases from J, leaving 9 bases between the germline ends. The chain was built from TRBV15 and TRBJ2-7, with the D gene call left open. Material: lung tumor tissue. This clonotype originated in a human donor with non-small cell lung cancer. This receptor carries the CDR3 CATSKAIPYEQYF. The sequenced DNA is TGTGCCACCAGCAAAGCCATTCCCTACGAGCAGTACTTC.